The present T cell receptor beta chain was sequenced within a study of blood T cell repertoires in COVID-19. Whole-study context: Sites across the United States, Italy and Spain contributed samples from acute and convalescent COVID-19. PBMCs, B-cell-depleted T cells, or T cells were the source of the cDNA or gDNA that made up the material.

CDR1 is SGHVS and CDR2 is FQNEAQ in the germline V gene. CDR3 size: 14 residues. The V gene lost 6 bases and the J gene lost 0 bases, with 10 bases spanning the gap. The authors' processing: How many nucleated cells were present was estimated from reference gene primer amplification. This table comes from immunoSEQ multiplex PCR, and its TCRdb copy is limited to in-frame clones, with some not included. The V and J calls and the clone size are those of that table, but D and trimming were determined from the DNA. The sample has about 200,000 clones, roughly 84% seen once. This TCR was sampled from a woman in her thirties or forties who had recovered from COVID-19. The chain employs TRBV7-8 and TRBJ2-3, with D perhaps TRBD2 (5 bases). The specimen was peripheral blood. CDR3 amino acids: CASRLDTSTDTQYF. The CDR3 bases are TGTGCCAGCAGACTAGATACTAGCACAGATACGCAGTATTTT.